This T cell receptor beta chain was identified during a study of T cells in tuberculosis. The repertoire was sequenced with immunoSEQ multiplex PCR; TCRdb's copy has only in-frame clones and lacks some. Of about 24,000 clones listed, 95% are singletons. The V and J ends lost 4 bases and 2 bases, in that order; junction bases with no gene match: 2. Germline V gene sequence: CDR1 SGDLS, CDR2 YYNGEE. The CDR3 loop spans 15 amino acids. This clonotype was sampled from a donor aged 5 to 30 with latent tuberculosis or without tuberculosis infection. V usage is TRBV9 and J usage is TRBJ2-5; 13 bases are shared with TRBD2. The sequenced material came from PBMCs. CDR3: CASSRGLAGQETQYF. The CDR3 DNA reads TGTGCCAGCAGCCGGGGACTAGCGGGGCAAGAGACCCAGTACTTC.